The clone carrying this TCR beta chain appeared many times. Its antigen is still unknown. This sample is drawn from a study of early T cells in non-severe SARS-CoV-2 infection. Whole-study context: Sequencing of unsorted whole blood was done on bulk RNA, leaving chains unpaired. The study, taken as a whole, reports: Anti-spike CD8 responses were favored in VDJdb matching, and private and CD4 specificities were missed.

Looked up from germline, CDR1 is KGHSH and CDR2 is LQKENI. CDR3 length: 13 amino acids. Trimming stripped 1 base from V and 1 base from J, with 4 bases between. Via MiXCR, TCRdb re-called the 5' RACE reads, giving one row per CDR3 protein. The sample records over 50,000 distinct CDR3 sequences, 10% to 15% being singletons. The receptor was isolated from an adult who was a healthcare worker with PCR-confirmed SARS-CoV-2 infection or an uninfected control (not recorded which). Sequencing used whole blood. The V gene is TRBV18, the J gene TRBJ1-1; D not resolved. The CDR3 here is CASSPHQNTEAFF. The CDR3, as DNA: TGTGCCAGCTCACCACATCAGAACACTGAAGCTTTCTTT.